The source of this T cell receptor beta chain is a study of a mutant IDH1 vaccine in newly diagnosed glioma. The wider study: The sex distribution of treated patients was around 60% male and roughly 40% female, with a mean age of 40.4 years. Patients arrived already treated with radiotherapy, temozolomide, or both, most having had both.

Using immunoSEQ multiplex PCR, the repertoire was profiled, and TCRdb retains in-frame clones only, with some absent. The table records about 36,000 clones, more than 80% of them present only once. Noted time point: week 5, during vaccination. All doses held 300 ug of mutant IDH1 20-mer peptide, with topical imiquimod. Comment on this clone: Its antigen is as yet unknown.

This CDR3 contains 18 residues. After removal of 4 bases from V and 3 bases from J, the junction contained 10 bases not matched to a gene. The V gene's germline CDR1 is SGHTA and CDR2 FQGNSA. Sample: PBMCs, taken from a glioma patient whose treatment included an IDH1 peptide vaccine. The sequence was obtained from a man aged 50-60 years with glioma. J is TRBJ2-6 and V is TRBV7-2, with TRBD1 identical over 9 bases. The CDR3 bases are TGTGCCAGCAGCTCAAGAACAGGGGGCGCCGGTGGGGCCAACGTCCTGACTTTC. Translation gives CASSSRTGGAGGANVLTF.